This TCR beta chain emerged from a study of blood T cell repertoires in COVID-19. Overall study: COVID-19 samples collected from the United States, Italy and Spain covered acute and convalescent phases. T cells, B-cell-depleted T cells, or PBMCs provided the cDNA or gDNA that served as material.

This clone was seen only a few times. Per the study methods: Reference gene primer amplification gave nucleated cell count estimates. TCRdb's table, derived via immunoSEQ multiplex PCR, lists solely in-frame clones and lacks some. V, J and clone size derive from that table, while D and trimming were established from the DNA sequence. The sample gives about 340,000 clones, roughly 90% of which show up once; 7% to 8% is in the top ten. The CDR3 contains 17 residues. V lost 7 bases to trimming and J lost 10 bases, with 31 bases between them. Germline V gives CDR1 WSHSY, CDR2 SAAADI. V is TRBV10-2 and J is TRBJ1-2; a weak D match, TRBD1 (6 bases). This receptor was identified in a woman between 65 and 79 years old with COVID-19, enrolled during active disease. Sequencing was carried out using peripheral blood. The DNA for the CDR3 is TGCGCCAGCACCAAATTCCGGGACACCGGTCGAACCGGAGACTACACCTTC. It encodes CASTKFRDTGRTGDYTF.